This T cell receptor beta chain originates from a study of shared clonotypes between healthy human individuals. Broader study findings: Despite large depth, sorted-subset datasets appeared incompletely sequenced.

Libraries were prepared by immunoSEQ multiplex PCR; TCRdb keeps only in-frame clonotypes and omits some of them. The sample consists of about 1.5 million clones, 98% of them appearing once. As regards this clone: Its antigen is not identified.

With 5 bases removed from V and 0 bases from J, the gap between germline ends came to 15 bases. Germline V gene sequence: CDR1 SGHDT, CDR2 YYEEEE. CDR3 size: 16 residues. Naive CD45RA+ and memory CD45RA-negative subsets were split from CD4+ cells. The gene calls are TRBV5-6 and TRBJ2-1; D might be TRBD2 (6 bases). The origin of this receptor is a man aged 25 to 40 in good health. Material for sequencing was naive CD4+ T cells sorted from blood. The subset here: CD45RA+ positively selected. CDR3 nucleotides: TGTGCCAGCAGGCCCGTAGACGGGAGCTCCTACAATGAGCAGTTCTTC. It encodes CASRPVDGSSYNEQFF.